The clone carrying this TCR beta chain was recorded many times. The target antigen is unknown. Cyclophosphamide on days +3 and +4 followed busulfan-fludarabine conditioning and a marrow graft. This sample is part of a study of T cells after posttransplantation cyclophosphamide. Points from the study as a whole: Recipient CMV seropositivity and CMV reactivation strongly tracked TRB clonality. Blood and skin or GI T cell repertoires showed limited TRB overlap. Donor-recipient repertoire similarity was low at 1-2 months, rising over year one.

Profiling relied on immunoSEQ multiplex PCR, and the TCRdb table lists in-frame clones only, not all of them. The repertoire consists of roughly 16,000 clones, none detected only once. CDR3 size: 17 residues. The V gene's germline CDR1 is MGHRA and CDR2 YSYEKL. V lost 1 base and J lost 7; bases outside the gene matches: 11. The sequence derives from a female patient in her 30s who received an allogeneic stem cell transplant from a related donor, was CMV-positive, and had no GVHD. The graft donor may account for some of the T cells. The sample in question was PBMCs, obtained after allogeneic stem cell transplant with posttransplant cyclophosphamide. This rearrangement joins TRBV4-1 to TRBJ1-5; 9 bases match TRBD1. The DNA for the CDR3 is TGCGCCAGCAGCCAAGGCCGCGGGACAGGGAAAAGGCAGCCCCAGCATTTT. The encoded protein is CASSQGRGTGKRQPQHF.